These T cell receptor beta chains were read from a single sample in a study of blood T cell repertoires in COVID-19. Assay: immunoSEQ multiplex PCR; the TCRdb copy retains only in-frame clones and omits some. The sample holds some 250,000 clones; around 84% are singletons and the top ten take over 5%. Sequencing was done on a sample of peripheral blood. All receptors come from a woman aged 55-70 years with COVID-19, enrolled during active disease. CDR3s include the opening cysteine and the closing phenylalanine or tryptophan. The order of the fields is clone size, D gene, V gene, J gene, CDR3 protein, CDR3 DNA. The D gene is left open where the match is weak. Clone size appears in some rows only: once, few, many, or a class for an expanded clone.

>few|TRBD1|TRBV6-2/TRBV6-3|TRBJ1-2
CASSPRQGAVQGYGYTF
TGTGCCAGCAGCCCTAGACAGGGGGCTGTTCAAGGCTATGGCTACACCTTC
>many|-|TRBV6-6|TRBJ1-1
CASTYIPGNTEAFF
TGTGCCAGCACCTATATCCCTGGGAACACTGAAGCTTTCTTT
>once|TRBD1|TRBV5-1|TRBJ2-7
CASSLAGGNEQYF
TGCGCCAGCAGCTTGGCAGGGGGCAACGAGCAGTACTTC
>-|-|TRBV19|TRBJ1-5
CASSISGNYQPQHF
TGTGCCAGTAGTATATCAGGGAACTATCAGCCCCAGCATTTT
>-|-|TRBV5-1|TRBJ1-4
CASSLVSGIEKLFF
TGCGCCAGCAGCTTGGTTTCGGGGATTGAAAAACTGTTTTTT
>-|TRBD1|TRBV7-9|TRBJ2-5
CASSLSGGGQGQETQYF
TGTGCCAGCAGCTTAAGCGGCGGTGGACAGGGGCAGGAGACCCAGTACTTC
>-|-|TRBV10-1|TRBJ2-3
CASSGSLGGDTQYF
TGCGCCAGCAGTGGGTCCCTAGGCGGAGATACGCAGTATTTT
>-|TRBD2|TRBV10-1|TRBJ2-1
CAIKLAGGDNEQFF
TGCGCCATCAAACTAGCGGGAGGGGACAATGAGCAGTTCTTC
>-|TRBD2|TRBV5-6|TRBJ2-7
CASSLGLAENYEQYF
TGTGCCAGCAGCTTGGGGCTAGCGGAAAACTACGAGCAGTACTTC
>-|TRBD2|TRBV18|TRBJ2-7
CASSPPTSFPYEQYF
TGTGCCAGCTCACCACCGACTAGCTTTCCCTACGAGCAGTACTTC
>-|-|TRBV10-1|TRBJ2-2
CVSSSDWNTGELFF
TGCGTCAGCAGTTCGGACTGGAACACCGGGGAGCTGTTTTTT
>-|-|TRBV4-1|TRBJ1-5
CASSQGQYQPQHF
TGCGCCAGCAGCCAAGGACAGTATCAGCCCCAGCATTTT
>-|-|TRBV11-2|TRBJ2-7
CASTSHPGSYEQYF
TGTGCCAGCACGTCCCACCCGGGGTCCTACGAGCAGTACTTC
>-|-|TRBV6-8|TRBJ2-3
CASSFTREEDTQYF
TGTGCCAGCAGTTTCACGAGAGAGGAAGATACGCAGTATTTT
>-|-|TRBV5-1|TRBJ2-7
CASSSYWGAYEQYF
TGCGCCAGCAGCTCTTACTGGGGGGCCTACGAGCAGTACTTC
>-|TRBD1|TRBV6-5|TRBJ1-4
CASSYSTGGGEKLFF
TGTGCCAGCAGTTACTCGACAGGGGGAGGTGAAAAACTGTTTTTT
>-|-|TRBV21-1|TRBJ1-4
CASSRLASRSTNEKLFF
TGTGCCAGCAGCAGACTAGCGAGCAGATCAACTAATGAAAAACTGTTTTTT
>-|TRBD2|TRBV11-2|TRBJ2-6
CASSLGASGSSGANVLTF
TGTGCCAGCAGCTTAGGGGCTAGCGGGTCCTCTGGGGCCAACGTCCTGACTTTC
>once|-|TRBV2|TRBJ2-2
CASSEAGAVTGELFF
TGTGCCAGCAGTGAAGCGGGGGCGGTCACCGGGGAGCTGTTTTTT
>-|TRBD2|TRBV11-1|TRBJ2-1
CASSLSLRPGGQVQFF
TGTGCCAGCAGCTTATCTCTTAGGCCGGGAGGTCAGGTGCAGTTCTTC
>-|TRBD2|TRBV5-4|TRBJ2-3
CASSLSSLAGGTDTQYF
TGTGCCAGCAGCTTGTCTTCTCTGGCGGGAGGGACAGATACGCAGTATTTT
>-|TRBD2|TRBV5-1|TRBJ2-3
CASSSGTSRTDTQYF
TGCGCCAGCAGCTCCGGGACTAGCAGAACAGATACGCAGTATTTT
>few|-|TRBV15|TRBJ2-1
CATSRTLGGSSYNEQFF
TGTGCCACCAGCAGAACTCTTGGGGGCAGCTCCTACAATGAGCAGTTCTTC
>-|-|TRBV3-1/TRBV3-2|TRBJ1-5
CASSQGGGTGQPQHF
TGTGCCAGCAGCCAAGGGGGGGGAACCGGTCAGCCCCAGCATTTT
>few|TRBD1|TRBV9|TRBJ1-6
CASSPRTGRNSPLHF
TGTGCCAGCAGCCCCCGGACAGGGAGGAATTCACCCCTCCACTTT
>-|-|TRBV5-6|TRBJ2-5
CASSATGTETQYF
TGTGCCAGCAGCGCCACAGGGACAGAGACCCAGTACTTC
>-|-|TRBV9|TRBJ1-2
CASSVEAGGGYTF
TGTGCCAGCAGCGTAGAAGCGGGGGGCGGCTACACCTTC
>-|TRBD1|TRBV10-3|TRBJ1-2
CAISGDRGAYTF
TGTGCCATCAGCGGGGACAGGGGAGCCTACACCTTC
>-|TRBD2|TRBV5-1|TRBJ2-7
CASSPGGAGSHEQYF
TGCGCCAGCAGCCCCGGGGGGGCAGGGTCCCACGAGCAGTACTTC
>-|-|TRBV19|TRBJ2-7
CASSISTSYEQYF
TGTGCCAGTAGTATATCCACATCCTACGAGCAGTACTTC
>-|TRBD2|TRBV30|TRBJ2-1
CAWNRGGPRNEQFF
TGTGCCTGGAATAGGGGAGGGCCCCGGAATGAGCAGTTCTTC
>once|-|TRBV18|TRBJ2-2
CASSPMRAESSGELFF
TGTGCCAGCTCACCCATGAGGGCTGAAAGTTCCGGGGAGCTGTTTTTT
>-|TRBD1|TRBV27|TRBJ1-5
CASRTTGGAQPQHF
TGTGCCAGCAGGACGACAGGGGGTGCTCAGCCCCAGCATTTT
>few|-|TRBV27|TRBJ2-7
CASRGRTHYEQYF
TGTGCCAGCAGAGGACGGACACATTACGAGCAGTACTTC
>-|-|TRBV19|TRBJ1-5
CASSPKPIRSNQPQHF
TGTGCCAGTAGTCCGAAACCGATCAGAAGCAATCAGCCCCAGCATTTT
>-|TRBD2|TRBV10-3|TRBJ2-7
CAISVRTSGVSYEQYF
TGTGCCATCAGTGTAAGGACTAGCGGGGTCTCCTACGAGCAGTACTTC
>-|TRBD1|TRBV27|TRBJ1-2
CASAKQTGVRYGYTF
TGTGCCAGCGCGAAACAGACAGGGGTTAGGTATGGCTACACCTTC
>once|TRBD1|TRBV24-1|TRBJ1-2
CATSNGQGRGYTF
TGTGCCACCAGTAACGGACAGGGCCGTGGCTACACCTTC
>few|TRBD1|TRBV27|TRBJ1-6
CASSLLTGENSPLHF
TGTGCCAGCAGTTTACTGACAGGGGAAAATTCACCCCTCCACTTT
>-|-|TRBV3-1/TRBV3-2|TRBJ1-5
CASSLKPGSNQPQHF
TGTGCCAGCAGCCTTAAACCGGGAAGCAATCAGCCCCAGCATTTT
>-|-|TRBV2|TRBJ2-5
CASREPTGYQETQYF
TGTGCCAGCAGAGAACCTACAGGGTACCAAGAGACCCAGTACTTC
>-|-|TRBV3-1/TRBV3-2|TRBJ1-5
CASSQDKGFSNQPQHF
TGTGCCAGCAGCCAAGATAAGGGGTTCAGCAATCAGCCCCAGCATTTT
>-|-|TRBV6-5|TRBJ2-5
CASRQGETQYF
TGTGCCAGTAGGCAGGGAGAGACCCAGTACTTC
>-|-|TRBV7-8|TRBJ1-3
CASSRGGGRAFSAGNTIYF
TGTGCCAGCAGCAGAGGGGGGGGCAGGGCTTTTAGCGCTGGAAACACCATATATTTT
>-|TRBD1|TRBV6-6|TRBJ2-7
CASSYWGTDRYEQYF
TGTGCCAGCAGTTACTGGGGGACAGATCGCTACGAGCAGTACTTC
>-|-|TRBV27|TRBJ2-1
CASRPSGWSDEQFF
TGTGCCAGCAGACCATCAGGGTGGTCCGATGAGCAGTTCTTC
>-|-|TRBV6-5|TRBJ1-2
CASRRGGDGYTF
TGTGCCAGCCGAAGAGGGGGAGATGGCTACACCTTC
>-|TRBD2|TRBV7-6|TRBJ2-3
CASSPGTSVVHTQYF
TGTGCCAGCAGCCCCGGGACTAGCGTGGTTCATACGCAGTATTTT
>-|-|TRBV14|TRBJ2-1
CASSPAWGEGDYNEQFF
TGTGCCAGCAGCCCCGCGTGGGGCGAGGGGGACTACAATGAGCAGTTCTTC
>-|TRBD2|TRBV10-3|TRBJ2-1
CAISESTAGVSGWQFF
TGTGCCATCAGTGAGTCGACAGCGGGAGTCAGTGGATGGCAGTTCTTC
>-|-|TRBV18|TRBJ1-6
CASFQQGDSPLHF
TGTGCCAGCTTTCAACAAGGGGATTCACCCCTCCACTTT
>-|TRBD1|TRBV24-1|TRBJ2-3
CATSAPGQGGTDTQYF
TGTGCCACCAGTGCACCGGGACAGGGAGGAACAGATACGCAGTATTTT